This T cell receptor beta chain derives from a study of CD8 T cells in ankylosing spondylitis. Broader study findings: Matched ankylosing spondylitis synovial fluid reportedly showed significant enrichment of disease-linked clones. Clones that were linked to disease were CD8+ and were relatively rare in peripheral blood.

As regards this clonotype: Its antigen is not identified.

Library preparation for TCR beta used quantitative 5'-RACE with molecular barcodes. TCRdb reprocessed the 5' RACE reads via MiXCR and lists one record per CDR3 protein. The sample yields under 170,000 distinct CDR3 sequences, 40% to 50% seen once. Sequencing was carried out using synovial fluid, either unsorted or a sorted T cell fraction (not recorded which). The TCR was taken from a male donor with ankylosing spondylitis.

CDR3 in amino acids: CASSFRLDTYEQYF. The CDR3 coding sequence is TGTGCCAGCAGCTTCCGTCTAGATACCTACGAGCAGTACTTC. The chain couples TRBV7-3 to TRBJ2-7; D gene unclear. Trimming shortened V by 3 bases and J by 2 bases, and 11 bases separated the two germline ends. The germline V gene has CDR1 SGHTA and CDR2 FQGTGA. The CDR3 runs 14 residues.